This paragraph covers one T cell receptor beta chain sequence. Sequenced by immunoSEQ multiplex PCR; TCRdb stores in-frame clones only, minus some. The sample carries about 280,000 clones, around 87% recorded once. The data were obtained in a study of Ad26.COV2.S vaccination and SARS-CoV-2 variants. As for treatment: 15 to 20 received Ad26.COV2.S at low or high dose, single or two shots; 5 received placebo; per-sample allocation not given. Samples were taken on day 63 after the first vaccine or placebo injection. A Boston donor was an adult aged 18-55 years. Its platform was an Ad26 vector, and its expressed antigen was Wuhan-strain SARS-CoV-2 spike. Germline V CDR1 and CDR2: SGHAT, FQNNGV. The J segment lost 1 base and the V segment lost 4 bases, leaving 2 bases of the junction unmatched. The CDR3 totals 15 residues.

The specimen comprised peripheral blood, sampled in a trial of Ad26.COV2.S vaccine versus placebo. This rearrangement joins TRBV11-2 to TRBJ1-1; 11 bases map to TRBD1. The clonotype originates from a person aged 18-60 years who received the Ad26.COV2.S COVID-19 vaccine or a placebo. The CDR3 loop is CASSSDRGPNTEAFF. In nucleotides, the CDR3 is TGTGCCAGCAGCTCGGACAGGGGGCCGAACACTGAAGCTTTCTTT.